A single sample is the source of the 19 T cell receptor beta chains below, sequenced in a study of identical twins. A single record per CDR3 protein comes from TCRdb applying MiXCR to the 5' RACE reads. The data hold more than 600,000 distinct CDR3 sequences, with roughly 18% observed a single time. This sample was shared with a second study, whose subject was T cells expressing NK-cell markers.

The specimen was PBMCs. These receptor sequences come from a woman in her late teens or twenties in good health.

This clonotype was counted between two and nine times. The chain recombines TRBV20-1 with TRBJ2-3, with D unclear. Trimming removed 3 bases from V and 0 bases from J, with 10 bases in between. CDR1 is DFQATT, CDR2 SNEGSKA, per germline (reference sequence). The CDR3 is 14 residues long. The CDR3 region has the DNA TGCAGTGCTAGGGGTCCTACTAGCACAGATACGCAGTATTTT. This sequence encodes CSARGPTSTDTQYF.

This clonotype turned up a few times. This chain joins TRBV20-1 and TRBJ2-3; D may be TRBD1 (6 bases). The germline V gene has CDR1 DFQATT and CDR2 SNEGSKA (reference sequence). The CDR3 loop spans 14 amino acids. The V end was cut by 3 bases, the J end by 5 bases, with 15 bases between. DNA for the CDR3: TGCAGTGCTAGTCGAGGGGGTTACGTAGATACGCAGTATTTT. Amino acid sequence: CSASRGGYVDTQYF.

The chain uses TRBV20-1 and TRBJ1-2; 7 bases are shared with TRBD1. The germline CDR1 and CDR2 sequences are DFQATT and SNEGSKA (reference sequence). The junction had 18 bases not matched to a gene; V was cut back by 6 bases and J by 8 bases. The CDR3 is 15 amino acids. The CDR3 loop reads CSAVKTGSGLEGYTF. As DNA, the CDR3 is TGCAGTGCGGTGAAGACAGGGTCAGGGTTGGAAGGCTACACCTTC.

This chain connects TRBV30 to TRBJ2-7; D gene unclear. V lost 1 base and J 6 bases, leaving 7 bases between the germline ends. The CDR3 loop spans 11 amino acids. Germline CDR1 and CDR2: GTSNPN and SVGIG (reference sequence). CDR3 in amino acids: CAWSAGGEQYF. Here the CDR3 DNA reads TGTGCCTGGAGTGCGGGTGGCGAGCAGTACTTC.

A few counts support this clonotype. The chain recombines TRBV10-3 with TRBJ1-5; the D gene is possibly TRBD1 (5 bases). Between the trimmed V and J ends, which lost 10 bases and 4 bases, there was a span of 14 bases. Per germline, CDR1 ENHRY and CDR2 SYGVKD. There are 13 residues in the CDR3. The DNA of the CDR3 is TGTGCCACATCCGGGACGGAGAATCAGCCCCAGCATTTT. It yields the protein CATSGTENQPQHF.

This clonotype was counted only a few times. Here the CDR3 DNA reads TGTGCCAGCAGCGACGCCTCGGCAGCTGGAGACACTGAAGCTTTCTTT. It is translated as CASSDASAAGDTEAFF. The gene calls are TRBV9 and TRBJ1-1, with unresolved D. The CDR3 length is 16 residues. V dropped 3 bases and J dropped 3 bases, with 18 bases sitting between them. Looked up from germline, CDR1 is SGDLS and CDR2 is YYNGEE.

The chain combines TRBV7-2 with TRBJ1-2; D remains unclear. Germline V gene lookup returns CDR1 SGHTA and CDR2 FQGNSA. Between the trimmed V and J ends, which lost 5 bases and 0 bases, there was a span of 13 bases. CDR3 length: 15 residues. CDR3 bases: TGTGCCAGCAGCCCTACGAGCTCTACTAACTATGGCTACACCTTC. This encodes CASSPTSSTNYGYTF.

This clonotype was observed a handful of times. The chain carries TRBV4-1 and TRBJ2-3, with D maybe TRBD1 (5 bases). Trimming shortened V by 3 bases and J by 1 base, and 11 bases separated the two germline ends. This CDR3 is built from 15 residues. Germline lookup yields CDR1 MGHRA and CDR2 YSYEKL. CDR3 in amino acids: CASSQGRGGTDTQYF. CDR3 nucleotides: TGCGCCAGCAGCCAGGGGCGCGGAGGCACAGATACGCAGTATTTT.

This chain's CDR3 is CSARSLTGRYGEQYF. The CDR3 DNA follows: TGCAGTGCTAGAAGCCTGACAGGGAGGTACGGGGAGCAGTACTTC. The chain employs TRBV20-1 and TRBJ2-7, with D perhaps matching TRBD1 (7 bases). Germline V lookup: CDR1 DFQATT, CDR2 SNEGSKA (reference sequence). Trimming cost V 2 bases and J 7 bases, with 21 bases left between them. CDR3 length: 15 residues.

The chain carries TRBV12-3 or TRBV12-4 and TRBJ2-1, with 13 bases aligning to TRBD2. V lost 6 bases to trimming and J lost 5 bases; unmatched junction nucleotides: 4. The length of the CDR3 is 15 residues. The CDR3 protein is CASRSGLAGNNEQFF. CDR3 bases: TGTGCCAGCAGGTCGGGACTAGCGGGGAACAATGAGCAGTTCTTC.

The table lists this clonotype with a few counts. The V gene is TRBV27, the J gene TRBJ2-1, with unresolved D. This CDR3 is built from 12 residues. The germline V gene has CDR1 MNHEY and CDR2 SMNVEV (reference sequence). Trimming took 4 bases from V and 8 from J, leaving 9 bases between them. CDR3 nucleotide sequence: TGTGCCAGCAGTTCCTTACCCCATGAGCAGTTCTTC. As protein: CASSSLPHEQFF.

The chain joins TRBV5-6 to TRBJ2-1, with a weak D call TRBD1 (5 bases). Germline CDR1 is SGHDT and CDR2 is YYEEEE. Trimming cost V 4 bases and J 3 bases, with 20 bases left between them. This CDR3 contains 17 residues. CDR3 amino acids: CASSPLSGSTGYNEQFF. CDR3 bases: TGTGCCAGCAGCCCTCTGTCAGGGTCCACGGGCTACAATGAGCAGTTCTTC.

A few counts support this clonotype. The rearrangement links TRBV12-3 or TRBV12-4 to TRBJ2-5; 11 nucleotides line up with TRBD2. The CDR3 has 16 residues. With V trimmed by 3 bases and J by 2 bases, 5 bases remained unmatched. The CDR3: CASSLLAGGDQETQYF. CDR3 nucleotides: TGTGCCAGCAGTTTGCTAGCGGGGGGTGATCAAGAGACCCAGTACTTC.

This clonotype was seen repeatedly, ten times or more. The chain combines TRBV7-3 with TRBJ2-3, with TRBD2 matching over 8 bases. In germline, CDR1 is SGHTA, CDR2 FQGTGA. The V segment lost 5 bases and the J segment 2 bases; nucleotides outside the gene matches: 3. The CDR3 sequence is 14 residues long. The CDR3 loop is CASSPGLATDTQYF. CDR3 nucleotides: TGTGCCAGCAGCCCCGGACTAGCCACAGATACGCAGTATTTT.

This clonotype turned up a few times. The chain is built from TRBV3-1 and TRBJ2-7, with D hard to call. The CDR3 contains 15 residues. CDR1 and CDR2 from the germline V gene are LGHDT and YNNKEL (reference sequence). V lost 1 base and J 7 bases, leaving 17 bases between the germline ends. The CDR3 DNA reads as TGTGCCAGCAGCCAAGTGGCCAGCGTGGTAGAAGAGCAGTACTTC. Translated, it gives CASSQVASVVEEQYF.

Only one count was recorded for this clonotype. The rearrangement joins TRBV3-1 to TRBJ2-5; no clear D gene. CDR1 and CDR2 (germline): LGHDT, YNNKEL (reference sequence). The CDR3 consists of 12 residues. Between the trimmed V and J ends, which lost 7 bases and 4 bases, there was a span of 10 bases. This chain's CDR3 is CASKTVGETQYF. Here the CDR3 DNA reads TGTGCCAGCAAGACGGTAGGAGAGACCCAGTACTTC.

V is TRBV20-1 and J is TRBJ2-1; TRBD2 matches 9 bases. The CDR3 loop spans 16 amino acids. V gave up 6 bases and J gave up 0 bases; unmatched junction bases: 9. Germline values: CDR1 DFQATT, CDR2 SNEGSKA (reference sequence). The CDR3 is CSARPLAGSSYNEQFF. DNA of the CDR3: TGCAGTGCGAGACCACTAGCGGGTAGCTCCTACAATGAGCAGTTCTTC.

The chain has TRBV12-3 or TRBV12-4 and TRBJ2-5, with TRBD2 identical over 11 bases. This CDR3 is built from 15 residues. V gave up 5 bases and J gave up 5 bases; unmatched junction bases: 7. The CDR3 loop reads CASSTLAGVQETQYF. For the CDR3, the DNA is TGTGCCAGCAGTACACTAGCGGGAGTGCAGGAGACCCAGTACTTC.

The chain carries TRBV7-9 and TRBJ2-7, with 9 bases lining up with TRBD1. V was pared by 5 bases and J by 3 bases, with 8 bases of the junction left unmatched. This CDR3 contains 15 residues. Per germline, CDR1 SEHNR and CDR2 FQNEAQ (reference sequence). The CDR3 is CASSPRQGDSYEQYF. The DNA of the CDR3 is TGTGCCAGCAGCCCCCGACAGGGGGATAGCTACGAGCAGTACTTC.